A selection of T cell receptor beta chains follows, all from one sample in a study of PD-1 blockade in classical Hodgkin lymphoma. The table came from immunoSEQ multiplex PCR; TCRdb's copy has only in-frame clones and leaves some out. Here the sample spans 29,000 or so clones, over 55% being singletons. Sequencing used peripheral blood mononuclear cells (PBMCs), obtained before the second cycle of nivolumab. The source is a human donor with classical Hodgkin lymphoma. CDR3s include the opening cysteine and the closing phenylalanine or tryptophan. D genes are given only for firm matches. For some rows the clone size is stated as once, few or many, or as a class when expanded; others skip it.

>NA|TRBV19|NA|TRBJ2-3
TGTGCCAGTAATCAGTTGTTCGGCACAGATACGCAGTATTTT
CASNQLFGTDTQYF
>NA|TRBV19|NA|TRBJ1-3
TGTGCCAGTGGTTTCCGGGACACCGGAAACACCATATATTTT
CASGFRDTGNTIYF
>few|TRBV28|NA|TRBJ2-1
TGTGCCAGCAGTCAACAGGGTTGGGCTAGATACAATGAGCAGTTCTTC
CASSQQGWARYNEQFF
>once|TRBV7-2|TRBD2|TRBJ2-1
TGTGCCAGCAGCCTCCTTGGCGGGGGGGCCACTGAGCAGTTCTTC
CASSLLGGGATEQFF
>NA|TRBV6-5|NA|TRBJ1-4
TGTGCCAGCAGTCCCGTGGTTACTAATGAAAAACTGTTTTTT
CASSPVVTNEKLFF
>NA|TRBV10-2|NA|TRBJ2-2
TGCGCCAGCAGTGAATACCTCGCAACCGGGGAGCTGTTTTTT
CASSEYLATGELFF
>NA|TRBV28|NA|TRBJ2-3
TGTGCCAGCAGTTCCTACACAGATACGCAGTATTTT
CASSSYTDTQYF
>NA|TRBV5-1|NA|TRBJ2-6
TGCGCCAGCAGACTTGCGGGGTCTGGGGCCAACGTCCTGACTTTC
CASRLAGSGANVLTF
>few|TRBV19|TRBD1|TRBJ1-1
TGTGCCAGTAGCCCGGACAGGGTTGGGACTGAAGCTTTCTTT
CASSPDRVGTEAFF
>NA|TRBV15|NA|TRBJ2-2
TGTGCCACCAGCAGAGATTTCGGTCGGGGGCGAAGCACCGGGGAGCTGTTTTTT
CATSRDFGRGRSTGELFF
>medium-sized|TRBV6-5|NA|TRBJ1-5
TGTGCCAGCAGTGCCGACCTCAATCAGCCCCAGCATTTT
CASSADLNQPQHF
>once|TRBV27|NA|TRBJ1-5
TGTGCCAGCACTTCTGAGTTGGGGAGATACCATTTT
CASTSELGRYHF
>few|TRBV7-9|TRBD2|TRBJ2-2
TGTGCCAGCAGACATCAGGCTAGCGGGGGGACCGGGGAGCTGTTTTTT
CASRHQASGGTGELFF
>NA|TRBV19|NA|TRBJ1-6
TGTGCCAGTAGTACGTTCGAGCAATATGATAATTCACCCCTCCACTTT
CASSTFEQYDNSPLHF
>NA|TRBV30|NA|TRBJ2-5
TGTGCCTGGGGTCATCCCACCTCAGGGGCCCGAGAGACCCAGTACTTC
CAWGHPTSGARETQYF
>few|TRBV29-1|TRBD2|TRBJ2-7
TGCAGCGTTGAAGGGGGGGGCTCCTACGAGCAGTACTTC
CSVEGGGSYEQYF
>NA|TRBV19|NA|TRBJ1-2
TGTGCCAGTAGTATTGAGGAAGCTAACTATGGCTACACCTTC
CASSIEEANYGYTF
>NA|TRBV12-2|NA|TRBJ2-4
TGTGCAAGTCGCTTAAATATAGCCAAAAACATTCAGTACTTC
CASRLNIAKNIQYF
>NA|TRBV2|NA|TRBJ2-2
TGTGCCAGCAGTGCCCGGACAGTACTCACCGGGGAGCTGTTTTTT
CASSARTVLTGELFF
>NA|TRBV5-4|TRBD2|TRBJ2-5
TGTGCCAGCAGCTCCCTAGCGGGGCTAACCCAAGAGACCCAGTACTTC
CASSSLAGLTQETQYF
>NA|TRBV18|NA|TRBJ1-1
TGTGCCAGCTCGTCCAATTACCCTGAAGCTTTCTTT
CASSSNYPEAFF
>NA|TRBV19|TRBD2|TRBJ2-3
TGTGCCAGTAAACCTAGCGGGGGGAACACAGATACGCAGTATTTT
CASKPSGGNTDTQYF
>once|TRBV4-3|TRBD1|TRBJ1-6
TGCGCCAGCAGCCAATGGGCAGGGGGGAATTCACCCCTCCACTTT
CASSQWAGGNSPLHF
>NA|TRBV19|TRBD1|TRBJ1-1
TGTGCCAGTAGTACGGGGACAGGGGGCTTGAACACTGAAGCTTTCTTT
CASSTGTGGLNTEAFF
>NA|TRBV2|TRBD2|TRBJ2-7
TGTGCCAGCAGTGATCCTAGCGGGGGACTCGAGCAGTACTTC
CASSDPSGGLEQYF
>NA|TRBV2|NA|TRBJ1-1
TGTGCCAGCAGTGAAGAGGGGAGAGGGACTGAAGCTTTCTTT
CASSEEGRGTEAFF
>few|TRBV6-1|NA|TRBJ1-1
TGTGCCAGCAGTGTCGTCAACACTGAAGCTTTCTTT
CASSVVNTEAFF
>NA|TRBV7-8|NA|TRBJ2-1
TGTGCCAGCAGCTTTTCCTCCAACTCCTACAATGAGCAGTTCTTC
CASSFSSNSYNEQFF
>NA|TRBV20-1|NA|TRBJ2-7
TGCAGTGCTAGACCCGGCTACGAGCAGTACTTC
CSARPGYEQYF
>NA|TRBV2|NA|TRBJ2-7
TGTGCCAGCAGTGAACGGTCAAGCGGGCAGTACTTC
CASSERSSGQYF
>NA|TRBV11-2|TRBD2|TRBJ2-3
TGTGCCAGCAGCCGAGTCCCGGGACTAGAGATAGATACGCAGTATTTT
CASSRVPGLEIDTQYF
>few|TRBV20-1|TRBD1|TRBJ1-2
TGCAGTGCTGGGGACAGTAATGGCTACACCTTC
CSAGDSNGYTF